The 25 T cell receptor beta chains reported below all come from one sample, sequenced in a study of identical twins. TCRdb reanalysed the 5' RACE reads using MiXCR and keeps one entry per CDR3 protein. The table records approximately 220,000 distinct CDR3 sequences, around 8% of them present only once. The data also belong to a second study, concerning yellow fever vaccine responses in identical twins.

Source material: memory (CD45RO+) T cells sorted from blood. The receptors come from a woman under 30 in good health.

This clonotype was recorded once. Sequence at one end of the junction differs from germline and may be a read error. The gene calls are TRBV27 and TRBJ2-1, with 9 bases fitting TRBD2. CDR1 MNHEY and CDR2 SMNVEV come from the germline V gene (reference sequence). The CDR3 runs to 14 residues. CDR3 region: CASSYAGGGNVQFF. As DNA, the CDR3 is TGTGCCAGCAGTTATGCGGGAGGGGGAAATGTGCAGTTCTTC.

This clonotype was observed a few times. CDR3: CASSLGDPRYTGELFF. CDR3 bases: TGTGCCAGCAGCCTTGGGGACCCCCGGTATACCGGGGAGCTGTTTTTT. This chain uses TRBV7-3 with TRBJ2-2; the D gene could be TRBD1 or TRBD2 (5 bases each). The CDR3 runs 16 residues. V was shortened by 5 bases and J by 5 bases, with 18 bases between the two germline ends. In germline, CDR1 is SGHTA, CDR2 FQGTGA.

This chain joins TRBV5-8 and TRBJ2-5; D remains ambiguous. The CDR3 contains 12 residues. Germline V gene sequence: CDR1 SGHTS, CDR2 YDEGEE. The ends were cut back, 6 bases at V and 5 bases at J, with 11 bases in the middle. CDR3 DNA: TGTGCCAGCACCAATAACCCCGAGACCCAGTACTTC. Translated, it gives CASTNNPETQYF.

The genes are TRBV30 and TRBJ2-7; D is unclear. Germline CDR1 is GTSNPN and CDR2 is SVGIG (reference sequence). CDR3 length: 13 residues. The V gene lost 0 bases and the J gene lost 4 bases, with 10 bases spanning the gap. The CDR3 coding sequence is TGTGCCTGGAGTGTTTCCGTACTATACGAGCAGTACTTC. Amino acids: CAWSVSVLYEQYF.

This clonotype showed up many times. The CDR3 nucleotides read TGTGCCAGCAGCATGTCTAGCGGTAATCTTAACAATGAGCAGTTCTTC. Amino acids: CASSMSSGNLNNEQFF. The chain couples TRBV2 to TRBJ2-1; 7 bases match TRBD2. V shed 6 bases, J shed 5 bases, and the junction held 13 bases outside the gene matches. The CDR3 covers 16 residues. CDR1 SNHLY and CDR2 FYNNEI come from the germline V gene.

This clonotype was picked up many times. The chain couples TRBV5-1 to TRBJ1-6; D ambiguous. Trimming stripped 0 bases from V and 7 bases from J, with 5 bases between. Germline CDR1 and CDR2: SGHRS and YFSETQ. The CDR3 totals 13 residues. The CDR3, as DNA: TGCGCCAGCAGCTTGGCCGCCAATTCACCCCTCCACTTT. Translated, it gives CASSLAANSPLHF.

This clonotype was seen ten or more times. The V gene is TRBV20-1, the J gene TRBJ2-1, with 12 positions matching TRBD2. The germline gives CDR1 DFQATT, CDR2 SNEGSKA (reference sequence). After removal of 6 bases from V and 8 bases from J, the junction contained 11 bases not matched to a gene. This CDR3 region has 15 residues. CDR3: CSADRGASGRDEQFF. The CDR3 region has the DNA TGCAGTGCCGACCGGGGGGCTAGCGGGAGGGATGAGCAGTTCTTC.

Of note for this clonotype: The junction differs from germline at one of its ends, possibly a read error. The rearrangement links TRBV5-1 to TRBJ2-1; 8 bases map to TRBD1. CDR1 is SGHRS and CDR2 is YFSETQ in the germline V gene. The CDR3 is made up of 18 amino acids. In DNA form, the CDR3 reads TGCGCCATCAGCTTGGTGGGGGGAGGACAGGGCTCCTACAATGAGCAGTTCTTC. Its translation: CAISLVGGGQGSYNEQFF.

This clonotype came up a few times. This sequence joins TRBV7-9 and TRBJ1-1, with D unresolved. Trimming left V 3 bases short and J 3 bases short, with 11 bases between. Germline V gene data show CDR1 as SEHNR and CDR2 as FQNEAQ (reference sequence). The CDR3 has 14 residues. Written as DNA, the CDR3 is TGTGCCAGCAGCTTCCTCGGGAGGGACACTGAAGCTTTCTTT. The encoded protein is CASSFLGRDTEAFF.

The rearrangement links TRBV10-2 to TRBJ2-1; weak D call: TRBD2 (5 bases). Germline CDR1 WSHSY, CDR2 SAAADI. CDR3 length: 14 residues. Trimming stripped 0 bases from V and 2 bases from J, with 5 bases between. As DNA, the CDR3 is TGCGCCAGCAGTGAGTCGAGGGCCTACAATGAGCAGTTCTTC. The encoded protein is CASSESRAYNEQFF.

The sample holds a few counts of this clonotype. V and J are TRBV6-1 and TRBJ2-1, with 12 nucleotides matching TRBD2. CDR3 size: 16 residues. V lost 6 bases and J lost 6; bases outside the gene matches: 9. CDR1 and CDR2 from the germline V gene are MNHNS and SASEGT. CDR3 loop: CASSEPLAGGLNEQFF. In DNA, the CDR3 is TGTGCCAGCAGCGAGCCGCTAGCGGGGGGGCTCAATGAGCAGTTCTTC.

The rearrangement uses TRBV6-1 and TRBJ2-4; a possible D gene is TRBD2 (5 bases). The CDR3 loop spans 14 amino acids. With 1 base removed from V and 4 bases from J, the gap between germline ends came to 8 bases. Per the germline V gene, CDR1 is MNHNS and CDR2 is SASEGT. CDR3 in amino acids: CASSEGLLKNIQYF. The CDR3 DNA reads TGTGCCAGCAGTGAAGGACTACTAAAAAACATTCAGTACTTC.

The chain employs TRBV20-1 and TRBJ2-2; 10 bases map to TRBD2. Trimming at V came to 6 bases and at J to 9 bases, leaving 13 bases not matched to a gene. The CDR3 loop spans 15 amino acids. The V gene's germline CDR1 is DFQATT and CDR2 SNEGSKA (reference sequence). CDR3 sequence: CSATTGTSEFRELFF. The DNA of the CDR3 is TGCAGTGCCACGACCGGGACTAGCGAATTCAGGGAGCTGTTTTTT.

This clonotype was seen only a few times. This chain uses TRBV5-5 with TRBJ2-5; 9 bases fit TRBD1. Germline CDR1 and CDR2: SGHKS and YYEKEE (reference sequence). Losses at the gene ends were 3 bases for V and 5 bases for J; bases not matched to a gene: 8. The CDR3 contains 15 residues. The DNA for the CDR3 is TGTGCCAGCAGCTGGACCGGGACAGGGTGGGAGACCCAGTACTTC. Its protein is CASSWTGTGWETQYF.

This clonotype has ten or more counts. The genes are TRBV20-1 and TRBJ1-1; D is ambiguous. CDR1 is DFQATT and CDR2 is SNEGSKA in the germline V gene (reference sequence). V was pared by 1 base and J by 7 bases, with 19 bases between. The CDR3 length is 15 residues. Here the CDR3 reads CSARAGDLRAGEAFF. The CDR3, as DNA: TGCAGTGCTAGAGCTGGTGATCTACGGGCAGGTGAAGCTTTCTTT.

The CDR3 region has the DNA TGCAGTGCTAGAGATTTCGCTGGCAGTACTAGCGGGGCGAACCAAGAGACCCAGTACTTC. Amino acid sequence: CSARDFAGSTSGANQETQYF. The chain links TRBV20-1 to TRBJ2-5, with TRBD2 identical over 10 bases. The CDR3 length is 20 residues. V was pared by 0 bases and J by 0 bases, with 16 bases of the junction left unmatched. Germline values: CDR1 DFQATT, CDR2 SNEGSKA (reference sequence).

The J gene is TRBJ1-3, the V gene TRBV3-1; the D gene is possibly TRBD1 (6 bases). CDR1 is LGHDT and CDR2 is YNNKEL in the germline V gene (reference sequence). Trimming pared 4 bases from V and 0 bases from J, leaving 10 bases between. The CDR3 extends over 15 amino acids. CDR3 protein: CASSPGGFSGNTIYF. The CDR3, as DNA: TGTGCCAGCAGCCCCGGGGGCTTCTCTGGAAACACCATATATTTT.

The genes are TRBV18 and TRBJ1-5; 8 nucleotides agree with TRBD1. V gave up 4 bases and J gave up 5 bases; unmatched junction bases: 4. The germline gives CDR1 KGHSH, CDR2 LQKENI. CDR3 size: 14 residues. In DNA form, the CDR3 reads TGTGCCAGCTCACTAAACAGGGGGGATCAGCCCCAGCATTTT. Amino acid sequence: CASSLNRGDQPQHF.

This clonotype was counted at least ten times. The chain uses TRBV5-6 and TRBJ1-5; TRBD1 matches at 8 bases. CDR1 and CDR2 from the germline V gene are SGHDT and YYEEEE. V was pared by 4 bases and J by 1 base, with 7 bases of the junction left unmatched. This CDR3 has 16 amino acids. The CDR3 nucleotides are TGTGCCAGCAGCCTGATGGACAGGGCGAGCAATCAGCCCCAGCATTTT. Its translation: CASSLMDRASNQPQHF.

This chain joins TRBV11-2 and TRBJ2-2, with 8 bases that match TRBD2. V trimming: 3 bases; J trimming: 14 bases; junction bases outside the gene matches: 29. Germline loops: CDR1 SGHAT, CDR2 FQNNGV. The CDR3 runs 20 residues. For the CDR3, the DNA is TGTGCCAGCAGCTTTAAATTAAAATCGTTTACGGACACACCGGGAGGGCTCCTGTTTTTT. Protein product: CASSFKLKSFTDTPGGLLFF.

This clonotype was observed at least ten times. The chain uses TRBV28 and TRBJ2-3; the D gene is possibly TRBD2 (7 bases). Deletions cut 7 bases from V and 6 bases from J, with 17 bases between. The length of the CDR3 is 14 residues. Germline CDR1 is MDHEN and CDR2 is SYDVKM. The CDR3 reads CASTLGGAPDTQYF. The CDR3 coding sequence is TGTGCCAGCACCCTGGGGGGGGCGCCGGATACGCAGTATTTT.

The chain links TRBV6-5 to TRBJ2-7, with a tentative D call TRBD2 (6 bases). Per the germline V gene, CDR1 is MNHEY and CDR2 is SVGAGI. This CDR3 comprises 12 residues. V lost 10 bases and J lost 3, with 13 bases in between. CDR3 amino acids: CATSRGNYEQYF. The CDR3 bases are TGTGCCACTAGCCGGGGGAACTACGAGCAGTACTTC.

The chain links TRBV7-9 to TRBJ2-7; 7 bases match TRBD1. Per germline, CDR1 SEHNR and CDR2 FQNEAQ (reference sequence). J lost 5 bases, V lost 5 bases, and 6 bases had no gene match. The CDR3 consists of 13 residues. CDR3 in DNA: TGTGCCAGCAGCCGACAGGGATTTAACGAGCAGTACTTC. Translation: CASSRQGFNEQYF.

A few counts support this clonotype. The gene calls are TRBV12-3 or TRBV12-4 and TRBJ2-4; 7 bases align to TRBD1. There are 13 residues in the CDR3. J lost 6 bases, V lost 5 bases, and 4 bases had no gene match. CDR3 region: CASSGTVGNIQYF. In nucleotides, the CDR3 is TGTGCCAGCAGTGGGACAGTAGGAAACATTCAGTACTTC.

This clonotype appeared a few times. V and J are TRBV29-1 and TRBJ2-5; TRBD2 is a possible D gene (5 bases). The V gene lost 7 bases and the J gene lost 5 bases, with 11 bases spanning the gap. CDR1 is SQVTM, CDR2 ANQGSEA, per germline. CDR3 size: 11 residues. Written as DNA, the CDR3 is TGCAGCGGCGGACTGGAGGAGACCCAGTACTTC. Amino acids: CSGGLEETQYF.